A selection of T cell receptor beta chains follows, all from one sample in a study of T cells after posttransplantation cyclophosphamide. The table came from immunoSEQ multiplex PCR; TCRdb's copy has only in-frame clones and leaves some out. The repertoire holds 50,000 to 60,000 clones, with 85% to 95% as singletons. Input material: PBMCs. The receptors come from a woman in her thirties in good health and a related stem cell transplant donor. Both conserved end residues are part of each CDR3. D genes are given only for firm matches. Clone size, where shown, is once, few, many, or a class for clones that have expanded.

size: .; length: 13; J: TRBJ1-1; V: TRBV29-1; D: .; CDR3: CSVARRTETEAFF; DNA: TGCAGCGTTGCGCGCCGGACAGAAACTGAAGCTTTCTTT
size: once; length: 13; J: TRBJ1-6; V: TRBV5-8; D: .; CDR3: CASSHRGNSPLHF; DNA: TGTGCCAGCAGCCACCGGGGGAATTCACCCCTCCACTTT
size: .; length: 15; J: TRBJ2-4; V: TRBV6-1; D: TRBD1; CDR3: CASSDWDRGRYIQYF; DNA: TGTGCCAGCAGTGACTGGGACAGGGGCAGATACATTCAGTACTTC
size: .; length: 16; J: TRBJ1-3; V: TRBV6-1; D: .; CDR3: CASSVTPGSSGNTIYF; DNA: TGTGCCAGCAGTGTAACCCCCGGGAGCTCTGGAAACACCATATATTTT
size: once; length: 13; J: TRBJ2-2; V: TRBV5-4; D: .; CDR3: CASSPVYTGELFF; DNA: TGTGCCAGCAGCCCCGTGTACACCGGGGAGCTGTTTTTT
size: .; length: 19; J: TRBJ1-6; V: TRBV2; D: .; CDR3: CASTKNFRDMSSYNSPLHF; DNA: TGTGCCAGCACTAAGAACTTCCGGGACATGAGCTCCTATAATTCACCCCTCCACTTT
size: .; length: 14; J: TRBJ1-1; V: TRBV12-5; D: .; CDR3: CASTRLGDNTEAFF; DNA: TGTGCTAGTACAAGATTAGGGGATAACACTGAAGCTTTCTTT
size: .; length: 18; J: TRBJ2-7; V: TRBV5-4; D: TRBD2; CDR3: CASSFGRSGGVLSYEQYF; DNA: TGTGCCAGCAGCTTTGGCCGTTCTGGGGGGGTCCTCTCCTACGAGCAGTACTTC
size: .; length: 17; J: TRBJ1-3; V: TRBV5-4; D: TRBD1; CDR3: CASSLGLQGATGNTIYF; DNA: TGTGCCAGCAGCTTGGGCTTACAGGGGGCTACAGGAAACACCATATATTTT
size: .; length: 13; J: TRBJ1-2; V: TRBV7-9; D: .; CDR3: CASSTPGTPGYTF; DNA: TGTGCCAGCAGCACCCCCGGGACTCCTGGCTACACCTTC
size: .; length: 17; J: TRBJ2-3; V: TRBV6-4; D: TRBD2; CDR3: CASSEASGSASTDTQYF; DNA: TGTGCCAGCAGTGAGGCTAGCGGGAGTGCTAGCACAGATACGCAGTATTTT
size: .; length: 16; J: TRBJ2-1; V: TRBV11-2; D: TRBD2; CDR3: CASSARSGGAINEQFF; DNA: TGTGCCAGCAGCGCCCGAAGCGGGGGGGCCATCAATGAGCAGTTCTTC
size: .; length: 15; J: TRBJ2-2; V: TRBV14; D: .; CDR3: CASSQFRVGTGELFF; DNA: TGTGCCAGCAGCCAATTCCGGGTGGGCACCGGGGAGCTGTTTTTT
size: .; length: 14; J: TRBJ2-5; V: TRBV5-1; D: TRBD1; CDR3: CASSLDRDQETQYF; DNA: TGCGCCAGCAGTTTAGACAGGGATCAAGAGACCCAGTACTTC
size: .; length: 15; J: TRBJ1-6; V: TRBV5-1; D: .; CDR3: CASSLAREAGSPLHF; DNA: TGCGCCAGCAGCTTGGCCAGGGAGGCAGGGTCACCCCTCCACTTT
size: .; length: 15; J: TRBJ1-1; V: TRBV5-1; D: .; CDR3: CASSFSLQGYAEAFF; DNA: TGCGCCAGCAGCTTTTCACTACAGGGTTACGCTGAAGCTTTCTTT
size: few; length: 13; J: TRBJ1-5; V: TRBV4-2; D: .; CDR3: CASSQNSDQPQHF; DNA: TGTGCCAGCAGCCAAAACAGTGATCAGCCCCAGCATTTT
size: .; length: 18; J: TRBJ2-1; V: TRBV9; D: TRBD2; CDR3: CASSKGTSGGQFGNEQFF; DNA: TGTGCCAGCAGCAAGGGGACTAGCGGGGGGCAGTTCGGCAATGAGCAGTTCTTC
size: .; length: 13; J: TRBJ1-1; V: TRBV30; D: .; CDR3: CAWSDRENTEAFF; DNA: TGTGCCTGGAGTGACAGGGAGAACACTGAAGCTTTCTTT
size: .; length: 12; J: TRBJ2-5; V: TRBV7-8; D: .; CDR3: CASSPGSGTQYF; DNA: TGTGCCAGCAGCCCCGGCTCAGGGACCCAGTACTTC
size: .; length: 16; J: TRBJ2-7; V: TRBV5-5; D: .; CDR3: CASSSRGTASSYEQYF; DNA: TGTGCCAGCAGCTCCCGCGGGACCGCTAGCTCCTACGAGCAGTACTTC
size: .; length: 15; J: TRBJ2-4; V: TRBV6-1; D: .; CDR3: CASSEQHRVRVIQYF; DNA: TGTGCCAGCAGTGAACAACACAGGGTTCGGGTCATTCAGTACTTC
size: once; length: 13; J: TRBJ1-2; V: TRBV28; D: TRBD1; CDR3: CASSTGTGYGYTF; DNA: TGTGCCAGCAGTACCGGGACAGGTTATGGCTACACCTTC
size: .; length: 18; J: TRBJ2-4; V: TRBV28; D: TRBD1; CDR3: CASRDNQGVYLAKNIQYF; DNA: TGTGCCAGCAGGGATAATCAGGGGGTTTATCTGGCCAAAAACATTCAGTACTTC
size: .; length: 15; J: TRBJ1-5; V: TRBV2; D: .; CDR3: CASSEGAATHQPQHF; DNA: TGTGCCAGCAGTGAAGGGGCAGCTACTCATCAGCCCCAGCATTTT
size: .; length: 14; J: TRBJ2-7; V: TRBV5-1; D: TRBD1; CDR3: CASSLGGQGFWQYF; DNA: TGCGCCAGCAGCTTGGGGGGACAGGGTTTTTGGCAGTACTTC
size: .; length: 12; J: TRBJ1-2; V: TRBV5-1; D: TRBD1; CDR3: CASSGTGDGYTF; DNA: TGCGCCAGCAGCGGGACAGGGGATGGCTACACCTTC
size: once; length: 13; J: TRBJ1-1; V: TRBV11-3; D: .; CDR3: CASSLQRQGEAFF; DNA: TGTGCCAGCAGCTTACAGAGGCAAGGTGAAGCTTTCTTT
size: .; length: 17; J: TRBJ2-1; V: TRBV30; D: TRBD2; CDR3: CAWSVGLAGGTYNEQFF; DNA: TGTGCCTGGAGTGTGGGACTAGCGGGGGGGACCTACAATGAGCAGTTCTTC
size: .; length: 15; J: TRBJ1-1; V: TRBV4-2; D: TRBD1; CDR3: CASSQVDRPNTEAFF; DNA: TGTGCCAGCAGCCAAGTGGACAGGCCGAACACTGAAGCTTTCTTT
size: .; length: 16; J: TRBJ2-2; V: TRBV7-9; D: .; CDR3: CASSTEKQGPTGELFF; DNA: TGTGCCAGCAGCACCGAAAAACAGGGACCCACCGGGGAGCTGTTTTTT
size: .; length: 13; J: TRBJ2-7; V: TRBV18; D: .; CDR3: CASSPSSSYEQYF; DNA: TGTGCCAGCTCACCGAGTAGCTCCTACGAGCAGTACTTC
size: .; length: 16; J: TRBJ1-6; V: TRBV27; D: TRBD1; CDR3: CASRKIVGQGLGPLHF; DNA: TGTGCCAGCAGAAAAATCGTGGGACAGGGCCTTGGACCCCTCCACTTT
size: .; length: 13; J: TRBJ1-1; V: TRBV19; D: .; CDR3: CASSWAEGTEAFF; DNA: TGTGCCAGTAGCTGGGCGGAGGGGACTGAAGCTTTCTTT
size: once; length: 15; J: TRBJ2-3; V: TRBV7-9; D: .; CDR3: CASSFYGTGTDTQYF; DNA: TGTGCCAGCAGCTTTTATGGCACCGGCACAGATACGCAGTATTTT
size: .; length: 19; J: TRBJ1-4; V: TRBV11-2; D: .; CDR3: CASSLDSTVFGEGGEKLFF; DNA: .
size: once; length: 11; J: TRBJ2-1; V: TRBV11-2; D: .; CDR3: CASTLGNEQFF; DNA: TGTGCCAGCACCCTCGGCAATGAGCAGTTCTTC
size: .; length: 13; J: TRBJ1-1; V: TRBV10-3; D: TRBD1; CDR3: CAISWDRGTEAFF; DNA: TGTGCCATCAGCTGGGACAGGGGGACTGAAGCTTTCTTT
size: .; length: 14; J: TRBJ1-5; V: TRBV5-1; D: .; CDR3: CASSLVAGNQPQHF; DNA: TGCGCCAGCAGCTTGGTGGCAGGGAATCAGCCCCAGCATTTT
size: once; length: 14; J: TRBJ2-7; V: TRBV15; D: .; CDR3: CATSRGGESDEQYF; DNA: TGTGCCACCAGCAGAGGGGGGGAGTCCGACGAGCAGTACTTC
size: .; length: 13; J: TRBJ1-1; V: TRBV28; D: .; CDR3: CASRQGWNTEAFF; DNA: TGTGCCAGCAGACAGGGTTGGAACACTGAAGCTTTCTTT
size: .; length: 13; J: TRBJ2-5; V: TRBV7-2; D: TRBD2; CDR3: CASSVGLAGTQYF; DNA: TGTGCCAGCAGCGTGGGACTAGCGGGGACCCAGTACTTC
size: .; length: 14; J: TRBJ1-5; V: TRBV7-2; D: .; CDR3: CASSLRHRGQPQHF; DNA: TGTGCCAGCAGCCTAAGACATCGGGGTCAGCCCCAGCATTTT
size: .; length: 13; J: TRBJ2-1; V: TRBV6-4; D: .; CDR3: CASSETGYNEQFF; DNA: TGTGCCAGCAGTGAAACGGGTTACAATGAGCAGTTCTTC